The source of this TCR beta chain is a study of T cell repertoires in cytomegalovirus infection. Overall study: Recently described HLA-C-restricted plus well-studied HLA-B-restricted CMV epitopes were used. Through public TCR beta signatures, both CMV infection and matching HLA type were indicated.

On this clonotype itself: Antigen: not known.

TCRdb used MiXCR to reprocess the reads, holding one entry per CDR3 protein. The table records about 350,000 distinct CDR3 sequences, roughly 34% of them present only once. This clonotype was obtained from a human donor in good health (CMV status not recorded). Some clones in this sample may be carry-over from other donors' samples. Sequenced here: cultured PBMCs, sampled from culture after CMV antigen stimulation.

CDR3 in DNA: TGCAGCGTCCTGGCGAGGGGAGTAGGAGAGACCCAGTACTTC. Translated: CSVLARGVGETQYF. V and J are TRBV29-1 and TRBJ2-5; D possibly matches TRBD1 or TRBD2 (5 bases each). CDR1 and CDR2 from the germline V gene are SQVTM and ANQGSEA. V lost 6 bases and J 4 bases, leaving 18 bases between the germline ends. This CDR3 has 14 amino acids.